These 29 T cell receptor beta chains originate from one sample sequenced in a study of patients and donors after allogeneic stem cell transplantation. Via MiXCR, TCRdb re-called the RT-PCR reads, giving one row per CDR3 protein. The sample holds 200,000 to 250,000 distinct CDR3 sequences; more than 35% are singletons and the top ten take 11%. The material sequenced was blood, either unsorted or a sorted T cell fraction (not recorded which). The receptors stem from a human donor who was either an allogeneic HSCT recipient or a stem cell or donor lymphocyte infusion donor (not recorded which). It is not recorded whose cells these are; they may come from a transplant donor.

This rearrangement joins TRBV30 to TRBJ1-5, with 8 bases identical to TRBD1. This CDR3 contains 13 residues. The J segment lost 5 bases and the V segment lost 5 bases, leaving 5 bases of the junction unmatched. The germline V gene has CDR1 GTSNPN and CDR2 SVGIG (reference sequence). CDR3 residues: CAWGDRQDQPQHF. The CDR3 DNA reads as TGTGCCTGGGGGGACAGGCAAGATCAGCCCCAGCATTTT.

The chain employs TRBV7-9 and TRBJ2-1, with TRBD2 matching 9 bases. Germline CDR1 and CDR2: SEHNR and FQNEAQ (reference sequence). The V gene end was trimmed by 2 bases and the J gene end by 8 bases; junction bases not matched to a gene: 1. This CDR3 comprises 13 residues. In DNA, the CDR3 is TGTGCCAGCAGCTTACGACTAGCGGATGAGCAGTTCTTC. The encoded protein is CASSLRLADEQFF. The entire variable domain, with the rest obtained from reference TRBV7-9 and TRBJ2-1, is as follows: DTGVSQNPRHKITKRGQNVTFRCDPISEHNRLYWYRQTLGQGPEFLTYFQNEAQLEKSRLLSDRFSAERPKGSFSTLEIQRTEQGDSAMYLCASSLRLADEQFFGPGTRLTVL.

This clonotype was counted only a few times. This chain connects TRBV6-5 to TRBJ1-1; unclear D gene. Per germline, CDR1 MNHEY and CDR2 SVGAGI. This CDR3 is 16 amino acids long. Trimming cost V 6 bases and J 0 bases, with 17 bases left between them. The CDR3 DNA sequence: TGTGCCAGCAGCGGCCAAGGATCAGACATGAACACTGAAGCTTTCTTT. Protein product: CASSGQGSDMNTEAFF.

The V call is TRBV28, the J call TRBJ1-5; D possibly corresponds to TRBD1 (6 bases). The CDR3 runs to 14 residues. CDR1 and CDR2 (germline): MDHEN, SYDVKM. V lost 5 bases, J lost 0 bases, and 8 bases lay in between. This CDR3 is CASSRTVSNQPQHF. The DNA for the CDR3 is TGTGCCAGCAGTAGGACAGTTAGCAATCAGCCCCAGCATTTT.

The sample holds one count of this clonotype. This chain connects TRBV30 to TRBJ2-2; D remains unclear. The CDR3 contains 13 residues. The germline V gene encodes CDR1 GTSNPN and CDR2 SVGIG (reference sequence). The germline V and J ends were trimmed by 8 bases and 6 bases, with 16 bases remaining between them. CDR3 coding DNA: TGTGCCGGTGATAAGGGCGGATCCGGGGAGCTGTTTTTT. It encodes CAGDKGGSGELFF.

The chain is built from TRBV5-5 and TRBJ1-1, with D possibly matching TRBD1 (5 bases). Germline V CDR1 and CDR2: SGHKS, YYEKEE (reference sequence). Trimming stripped 4 bases from V and 4 bases from J, with 11 bases between. The length of the CDR3 is 13 residues. In DNA, the CDR3 is TGTGCCAGCAGCGAGGGACGGATCACTGAAGCTTTCTTT. It specifies CASSEGRITEAFF. Supplemented by reference TRBV5-5 and TRBJ1-1, the full variable domain reads DAGVTQSPTHLIKTRGQQVTLRCSPISGHKSVSWYQQVLGQGPQFIFQYYEKEERGRGNFPDRFSARQFPNYSSELNVNALLLGDSALYLCASSEGRITEAFFGQGTRLTVV.

This clonotype has more than one count but fewer than ten. The CDR3 sequence: CASSRQGPYNEQFF. In DNA form, the CDR3 reads TGTGCCAGCAGTCGACAGGGCCCCTACAATGAGCAGTTCTTC. The chain links TRBV6-5 to TRBJ2-1; 7 bases map to TRBD1. CDR3 length equals 14 residues. Trimming took 5 bases from V and 2 from J; bases not matched to a gene: 3. The germline CDR1 and CDR2 sequences are MNHEY and SVGAGI.

The chain uses TRBV5-1 and TRBJ2-5; maybe TRBD2 (5 bases). CDR1 and CDR2 from the germline V gene are SGHRS and YFSETQ. CDR3 length: 17 residues. V shed 0 bases and J shed 5 bases, with 20 bases lying between them. CDR3 bases: TGCGCCAGCAGCTTGGTTGGTAGGCCAGCGGAAGGGGAGACCCAGTACTTC. This codes for CASSLVGRPAEGETQYF.

The rearrangement uses TRBV5-1 and TRBJ1-2; D may be TRBD1 (5 bases). The germline V gene encodes CDR1 SGHRS and CDR2 YFSETQ. The length of the CDR3 is 16 residues. Trimming removed 0 bases from V and 3 bases from J, with 15 bases in between. CDR3 sequence: CASSLDRRTRDYGYTF. The DNA of the CDR3 is TGCGCCAGCAGCTTGGATCGCAGGACAAGGGACTATGGCTACACCTTC.

There are a few counts of this clonotype. The chain is built from TRBV6-1 and TRBJ1-6; D unclear. The V end was cut by 6 bases, the J end by 5 bases, with 11 bases between. Germline CDR1 MNHNS, CDR2 SASEGT. CDR3 length: 14 amino acids. The CDR3 reads CASSPRPNNSPLHF. The CDR3 nucleotides read TGTGCCAGCAGCCCCCGACCGAATAATTCACCCCTCCACTTT.

This clonotype has only a few counts. V usage is TRBV12-3 or TRBV12-4 and J usage is TRBJ1-4; unclear D gene. This CDR3 contains 16 residues. Trimming left V 2 bases short and J 7 bases short, with 17 bases between. The CDR3: CASSLRGGPLFEKLFF. CDR3 coding DNA: TGTGCCAGCAGTTTAAGAGGCGGGCCGCTCTTTGAAAAACTGTTTTTT.

This clonotype was picked up a small number of times. CDR3 in amino acids: CASSPGQGAYQPQHF. CDR3 coding DNA: TGTGCCAGCAGCCCGGGACAGGGGGCTTATCAGCCCCAGCATTTT. The chain couples TRBV28 to TRBJ1-5; 12 bases are shared with TRBD1. CDR1 and CDR2 from the germline V gene are MDHEN and SYDVKM. V lost 6 bases to trimming and J lost 5 bases; unmatched junction nucleotides: 5. The CDR3 is 15 residues long.

This rearrangement joins TRBV28 to TRBJ2-7, with 7 bases aligning to TRBD1. CDR3 size: 14 residues. V shed 5 bases, J shed 3 bases, and the junction held 7 bases outside the gene matches. From germline, CDR1 is MDHEN and CDR2 SYDVKM. The CDR3 nucleotides read TGTGCCAGCAGTCTAACCGACAGGGACTACGAGCAGTACTTC. It codes for CASSLTDRDYEQYF.

V usage is TRBV7-9 and J usage is TRBJ1-3, with 11 bases identical to TRBD1. There are 14 residues in the CDR3. Germline V gene sequence: CDR1 SEHNR, CDR2 FQNEAQ (reference sequence). V trimming: 5 bases; J trimming: 8 bases; junction bases outside the gene matches: 5. For the CDR3, the DNA is TGTGCCAGCAGCCCTGGACAGGGGGCTGACACCATATATTTT. It translates to CASSPGQGADTIYF.

This clonotype was observed a handful of times. The chain uses TRBV3-1 and TRBJ1-1; a weak D match, TRBD1 (5 bases). Trimming shortened V by 1 base and J by 8 bases, and 8 bases separated the two germline ends. The CDR3 is 12 residues long. Germline lookup yields CDR1 LGHDT and CDR2 YNNKEL (reference sequence). DNA for the CDR3: TGTGCCAGCAGCCAAGGTCACAGGGAAGCTTTCTTT. Its protein is CASSQGHREAFF.

V usage is TRBV4-1 and J usage is TRBJ1-5; a weak D match, TRBD1 (6 bases). CDR1 and CDR2 (germline): MGHRA, YSYEKL. Trimming stripped 3 bases from V and 6 bases from J, with 15 bases between. The CDR3 runs 15 residues. CDR3 protein: CASSHPTGGFQPQHF. In nucleotides, the CDR3 is TGCGCCAGCAGCCATCCGACAGGAGGGTTTCAGCCCCAGCATTTT.

The chain links TRBV3-1 to TRBJ1-4; no definite D call. Germline V gives CDR1 LGHDT, CDR2 YNNKEL (reference sequence). Trimming stripped 6 bases from V and 5 bases from J, with 13 bases between. The CDR3 is 14 residues long. This CDR3 reads CASRGAGHNEKLFF. The CDR3 DNA sequence: TGTGCCAGCAGGGGTGCCGGGCACAATGAAAAACTGTTTTTT. The full variable domain, completed using reference TRBV3-1 and TRBJ1-4, is DTAVSQTPKYLVTQMGNDKSIKCEQNLGHDTMYWYKQDSKKFLKIMFSYNNKELIINETVPNRFSPKSPDKAHLNLHINSLELGDSAVYFCASRGAGHNEKLFFGSGTQLSVL.

This sequence joins TRBV6-1 and TRBJ1-1; perhaps TRBD1 as D (6 bases). The germline V gene encodes CDR1 MNHNS and CDR2 SASEGT. This CDR3 is 15 amino acids long. V lost 2 bases, J lost 0 bases, and 10 bases lay in between. The chain's CDR3 is CASSEPWTVNTEAFF. Here the CDR3 DNA reads TGTGCCAGCAGTGAACCTTGGACAGTGAACACTGAAGCTTTCTTT.

V gene TRBV24-1 combines with J gene TRBJ2-5, with TRBD1 matching 11 bases. CDR1 is KGHDR, CDR2 SFDVKD, per germline. The CDR3 is 14 amino acids. The trim removed 8 bases at V and 5 bases at J, leaving 6 bases unmatched. CDR3 nucleotide sequence: TGTGCCACCAAGGACAGGGGGCCAGGGGAGACCCAGTACTTC. It is translated as CATKDRGPGETQYF.

In this sample, this clonotype turned up a few times. The V gene is TRBV5-1, the J gene TRBJ1-2; TRBD1 matches at 8 bases. Germline lookup yields CDR1 SGHRS and CDR2 YFSETQ. Trimming at V came to 3 bases and at J to 4 bases, leaving 8 bases not matched to a gene. There are 15 residues in the CDR3. CDR3 residues: CASSSGQGQVYGYTF. As DNA, the CDR3 is TGCGCCAGCAGCTCAGGACAGGGCCAGGTCTATGGCTACACCTTC.

This clonotype has only a few counts. This chain joins TRBV12-3 or TRBV12-4 and TRBJ1-1, with D hard to call. The CDR3 is made up of 11 amino acids. V was clipped by 4 bases and J by 7 bases, with 7 bases between them. The CDR3 loop reads CASSSTSEAFF. The CDR3, as DNA: TGTGCCAGCAGTTCGACAAGTGAAGCTTTCTTT.

This chain links TRBV20-1 with TRBJ2-2; perhaps TRBD1 as D (5 bases). Germline V gene data show CDR1 as DFQATT and CDR2 as SNEGSKA (reference sequence). The CDR3 runs 15 residues. Trimming left V 3 bases short and J 0 bases short, with 11 bases between. CDR3 protein: CSASQDSTNTGELFF. The CDR3 nucleotides read TGCAGTGCTAGCCAAGACAGTACGAACACCGGGGAGCTGTTTTTT.

Only a few counts were recorded for this clonotype. This chain connects TRBV12-3 or TRBV12-4 to TRBJ2-5; D unclear. V lost 2 bases and J 5 bases, leaving 9 bases between the germline ends. The CDR3 sequence is 13 residues long. The DNA for the CDR3 is TGTGCCAGCAGTTTAAGAGTTTTGGAGACCCAGTACTTC. Residues: CASSLRVLETQYF.

This CDR3 is CASSRNSPLHF. The CDR3 DNA reads TGTGCCAGCAGCCGTAATTCACCCCTCCACTTT. The rearrangement uses TRBV27 and TRBJ1-6; no firm D call. V gave up 6 bases and J gave up 6 bases, with 3 bases separating them. This CDR3 has 11 amino acids. CDR1 MNHEY and CDR2 SMNVEV come from the germline V gene (reference sequence).

The sample holds a few counts of this clonotype. This chain links TRBV29-1 with TRBJ1-1, with D unclear. The CDR3 is 13 amino acids. Germline loops: CDR1 SQVTM, CDR2 ANQGSEA. Trimming took off 2 bases at V and 1 base at J, with 8 bases between the two ends. In DNA, the CDR3 is TGCAGCGTTGAAATTGGCAAGAACACTGAAGCTTTCTTT. It yields the protein CSVEIGKNTEAFF.

The chain has TRBV27 and TRBJ2-5, with D unresolved. This CDR3 has 14 amino acids. Germline V gene data show CDR1 as MNHEY and CDR2 as SMNVEV (reference sequence). The V and J ends lost 3 bases and 5 bases respectively, with 13 bases between them. CDR3 protein: CASSLSRPEETQYF. CDR3 nucleotide sequence: TGTGCCAGCAGTTTGTCCAGGCCGGAGGAGACCCAGTACTTC.

The rearrangement joins TRBV10-3 to TRBJ1-1; 7 positions agree with TRBD1. The CDR3 covers 13 residues. Per germline, CDR1 ENHRY and CDR2 SYGVKD. Trimming took 6 bases from V and 5 from J; bases not matched to a gene: 6. CDR3 nucleotide sequence: TGTGCCATCAGGTCCCAGGGGGAAACTGAAGCTTTCTTT. Its translation is CAIRSQGETEAFF.

This clonotype was seen only a few times. The chain is built from TRBV20-1 and TRBJ1-1; D may be TRBD1 (5 bases). Germline V gene sequence: CDR1 DFQATT, CDR2 SNEGSKA (reference sequence). V lost 3 bases, J lost 0 bases, and 14 bases lay in between. The CDR3 loop spans 15 amino acids. In nucleotides, the CDR3 is TGCAGTGCTAGGGATGCGACAGTAATGAACACTGAAGCTTTCTTT. Its protein product is CSARDATVMNTEAFF.

This sequence joins TRBV27 and TRBJ1-2; the D gene is possibly TRBD1 (5 bases). The V end lost 3 bases, the J end lost 7 bases, and 15 bases lay between the germline ends. The CDR3 covers 14 residues. Germline loops: CDR1 MNHEY, CDR2 SMNVEV (reference sequence). CDR3: CASSFGGTFVGYTF. The CDR3 nucleotides read TGTGCCAGCAGTTTCGGGGGAACCTTCGTTGGCTACACCTTC.